This TCR beta chain emerged from a study of shared clonotypes between healthy human individuals (dated by TCRdb to the early 2020s). For the wider study: A couple of women and a few men aged 18 to 49 years were included in the cohort. Between about 0.9 and 9 billion PBMCs per donor were obtained by leukapheresis. To increase sequencing depth and limit assay-specific biases, different laboratories used diverse techniques to prepare libraries and sequence TCR repertoires. Blood TCR repertoires of roughly 5 healthy adults were deeply sequenced to estimate repertoire size and the extent of clonotype sharing between individuals. What the work shows at the level of the full study, not this receptor alone: Pairwise subsampling indicated that sequencing depth was expected to affect the degree of clonotype sharing among donors. The genetic and exposure-history diversity represented was limited by the small number of donors. Sampling was limited to blood, and TCR repertoires in tissue likely differ from TCR repertoires in blood.

In the case of this clone: Its antigen has not been determined. Per-base quality was not reported, and no clone a single base away is much larger than it.

Using the deep immunoSEQ assay, TCR CDR3 regions were amplified from genomic DNA by multiplex PCR. Extracted genomic DNA from each cell subset was distributed evenly across all wells of several immunoSEQ 96-well plates, and each plate was treated as a replicate. For unsorted PBMC, each replicate PCR was loaded with 250 to 300 ng genomic DNA, equivalent to around 30,000 T cell genomes. Ten immunoSEQ deep assay plates were used to sequence the unsorted PBMC genomic DNA. The purified libraries were quantified using a Qubit 3.0 fluorometer, sized with a Bioanalyzer 2100, and then quantified again using the KAPA Library Quantification kit. Each immunoSEQ 96-well plate was sequenced on its own single-read 150-cycle Illumina NextSeq 550 flow cell. The authors' analysis ran thus. Because the immunoSEQ output included only junctional sequences and no quality scores, the filtering could not be the same as the filtering used for full-length reads. Sequences were annotated with PyIR, a Python wrapper for IgBLAST v1.9, using IMGT germline references to assign V/J genes and CDR3. Any read was removed if the V/J assignment was weak (E-value above 1e-6), the CDR3 was missing, or the read contained stop codons, out-of-frame junctions, or ambiguous translated residues. V3J clonotypes were defined as sequences sharing an identical inferred V gene, J gene, and CDR3 amino acid sequence. To compute the percentage overlap between repertoires, the number of shared unique clonotypes was divided by the size of the smaller repertoire. Richness of each repertoire was evaluated using RTK rarefaction, the Chao1 estimator, and Recon v2.1 estimates of unobserved clonotypes. In TCRdb, the immuneACCESS table is reduced to in-frame sequences with V and J assigned. These tables do not hold every clone; where another copy was compared, an unresolved V gene accounts for under half, and the others remain unexplained. V and J calls and clone size are those listed in that table; D and trimming were worked out from the DNA. The sample yields some 500,000 clones; around 80% were counted once. The ten largest clonotypes hold 12% of the sample.

CDR1 and CDR2 were assigned from the germline V gene as SGHRS and YFSETQ. Inclusive of the bounding cysteine and phenylalanine, the CDR3 is 14 residues long. The sequence is cut down to CDR3 DNA, 42 bases in frame from base 1. V is trimmed back by 6 bases and J by 3 bases, and the junction contains 8 bases that no gene match accounts for. Healthy HIV-negative adults with no recently reported acute infections or vaccinations were included as donors. Every donor was a Caucasian adult residing in Nashville, Tennessee, USA. In the unsorted samples, around 81 million PBMCs were counted, and genomic DNA was extracted using the QIAamp DNA Blood Mini kit. After blood collection by leukapheresis, PBMCs were isolated using Ficoll-Histopaque density gradient centrifugation and then cryopreserved in the vapor phase of liquid nitrogen.

What was sequenced was PBMCs. Here the chain combines TRBV5-1 and TRBJ2-7, with 8 bases aligning to TRBD2. This clonotype was obtained from a middle-aged woman in good health. Some clones in this sample may be carry-over from other donors' samples. This receptor carries the CDR3 CASKPSGPNYEQYF. The DNA reads as follows: TGCGCCAGCAAGCCTAGCGGGCCGAACTACGAGCAGTACTTC.